This T cell receptor (beta chain) was profiled in a study of patients and donors after allogeneic stem cell transplantation. This clonotype was counted a few times. TCRdb re-analysed the RT-PCR reads in MiXCR, keeping a single row per CDR3 protein. The sample carries some 880,000 distinct CDR3 sequences, around 17% recorded once. Sequencing input: blood, either unsorted or a sorted T cell fraction (not recorded which). This clonotype originated in a human donor who was either an allogeneic HSCT recipient or a stem cell or donor lymphocyte infusion donor (not recorded which). It is not recorded whose cells these are; they may come from a transplant donor.

CDR3 in DNA: TGTGCCAGCACCCAAAGGGGAACTAATGAGCAGTTCTTC. Translated: CASTQRGTNEQFF. This rearrangement joins TRBV6-1 to TRBJ2-1; a possible D gene is TRBD1 (5 bases). The germline V gene encodes CDR1 MNHNS and CDR2 SASEGT. This CDR3 is 13 amino acids long. Trimming pared 7 bases from V and 7 bases from J, leaving 14 bases between.